This entry describes one TCR beta chain. Its antigen is currently unknown. The data are from a study of cytomegalovirus exposure and HLA in healthy donors. Study-wide results and limits: The classifier, whose performance was assessed in both the original and validation cohorts, reportedly diagnosed cytomegalovirus status with high specificity and sensitivity.

The CDR3 has 16 amino acids. Trimming shortened V by 2 bases and J by 1 base, and 12 bases separated the two germline ends. Per the germline V gene, CDR1 is SGDLS and CDR2 is YYNGEE. PCR employed 60 Vbeta and 13 Jbeta primers. Libraries were prepared by immunoSEQ multiplex PCR; TCRdb keeps only in-frame clonotypes and omits some of them. This repertoire includes just over 150,000 clones. The chain has TRBV9 and TRBJ2-2; D possibly corresponds to TRBD2 (6 bases). The clonotype was recovered from a man between 25 and 39 years old in good health and CMV-seronegative. Sequenced: PBMCs. The CDR3 reads CASSVVAGLNTGELFF. DNA for the CDR3: TGTGCCAGCAGCGTCGTGGCGGGATTGAACACCGGGGAGCTGTTTTTT. The full variable domain, in which reference TRBV9 and TRBJ2-2 provide the parts outside the CDR3, is DSGVTQTPKHLITATGQRVTLRCSPRSGDLSVYWYQQSLDQGLQFLIQYYNGEERAKGNILERFSAQQFPDLHSELNLSSLELGDSALYFCASSVVAGLNTGELFFGEGSRLTVL.